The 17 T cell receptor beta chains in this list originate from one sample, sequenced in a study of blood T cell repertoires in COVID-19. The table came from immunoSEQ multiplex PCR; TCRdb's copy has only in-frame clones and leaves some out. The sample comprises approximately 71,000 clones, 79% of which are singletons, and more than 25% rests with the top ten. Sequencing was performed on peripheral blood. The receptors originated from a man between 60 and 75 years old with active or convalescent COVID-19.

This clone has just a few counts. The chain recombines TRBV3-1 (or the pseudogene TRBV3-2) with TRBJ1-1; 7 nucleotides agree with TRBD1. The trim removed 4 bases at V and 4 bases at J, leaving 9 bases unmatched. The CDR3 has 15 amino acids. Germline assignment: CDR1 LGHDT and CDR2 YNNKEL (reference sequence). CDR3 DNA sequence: TGTGCCAGCAGCCCACGGGACAGAGAAGCCACTGAAGCTTTCTTT. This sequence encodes CASSPRDREATEAFF.

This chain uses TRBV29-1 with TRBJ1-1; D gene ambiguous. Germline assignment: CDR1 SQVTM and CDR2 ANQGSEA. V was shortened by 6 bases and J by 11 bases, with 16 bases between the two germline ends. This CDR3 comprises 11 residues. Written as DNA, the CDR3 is TGCAGCGTGCCCGGCGGTGGTGGCGCTTTCTTT. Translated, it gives CSVPGGGGAFF.

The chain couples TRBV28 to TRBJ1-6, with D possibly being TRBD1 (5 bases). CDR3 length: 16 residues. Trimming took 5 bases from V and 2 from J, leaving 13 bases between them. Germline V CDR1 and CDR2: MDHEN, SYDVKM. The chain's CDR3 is CASSRRQGAYNSPLHF. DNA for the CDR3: TGTGCCAGCAGTCGTCGTCAGGGCGCCTATAATTCACCCCTCCACTTT.

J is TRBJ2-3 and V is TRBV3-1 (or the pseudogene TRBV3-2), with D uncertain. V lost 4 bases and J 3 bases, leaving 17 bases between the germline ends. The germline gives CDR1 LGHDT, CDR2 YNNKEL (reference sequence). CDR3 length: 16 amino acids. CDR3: CASSRAYGTETDTQYF. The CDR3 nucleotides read TGTGCCAGCAGCCGAGCTTACGGCACGGAGACAGATACGCAGTATTTT.

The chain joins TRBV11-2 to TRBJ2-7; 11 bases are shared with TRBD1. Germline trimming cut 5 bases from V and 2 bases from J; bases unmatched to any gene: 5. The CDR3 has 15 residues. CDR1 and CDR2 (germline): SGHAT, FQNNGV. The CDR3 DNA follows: TGTGCCAGCAGCCCAGGGACAGGGGGTACCTACGAGCAGTACTTC. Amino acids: CASSPGTGGTYEQYF.

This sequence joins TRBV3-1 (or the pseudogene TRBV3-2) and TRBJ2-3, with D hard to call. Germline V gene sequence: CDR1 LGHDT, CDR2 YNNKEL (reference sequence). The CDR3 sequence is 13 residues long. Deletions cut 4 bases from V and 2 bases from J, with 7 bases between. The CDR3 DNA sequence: TGTGCCAGCAGCCGTGCAGACACAGATACGCAGTATTTT. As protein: CASSRADTDTQYF.

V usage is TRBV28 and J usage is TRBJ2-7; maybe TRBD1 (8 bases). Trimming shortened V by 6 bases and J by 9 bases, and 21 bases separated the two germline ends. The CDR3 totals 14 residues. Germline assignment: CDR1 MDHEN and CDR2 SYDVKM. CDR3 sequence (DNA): TGTGCCAGCAGCTCGGGGGGAGGACAGGGTGGGCAGTACTTC. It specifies CASSSGGGQGGQYF.

The CDR3 nucleotides are TGCGCCAGCAGCTTAGGAGACAGGGCTGAAGCTTTCTTT. This sequence encodes CASSLGDRAEAFF. The chain employs TRBV5-1 and TRBJ1-1; 7 bases agree with TRBD1. Germline assignment: CDR1 SGHRS and CDR2 YFSETQ. V shed 2 bases, J shed 6 bases, and the junction held 4 bases outside the gene matches. The CDR3 extends over 13 amino acids.

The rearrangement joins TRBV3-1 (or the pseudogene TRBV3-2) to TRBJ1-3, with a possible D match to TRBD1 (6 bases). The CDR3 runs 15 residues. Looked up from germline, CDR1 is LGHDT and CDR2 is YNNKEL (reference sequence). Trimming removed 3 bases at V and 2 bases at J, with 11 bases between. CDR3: CASSHQGFAGNTIYF. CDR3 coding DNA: TGTGCCAGCAGCCACCAGGGGTTCGCTGGAAACACCATATATTTT.

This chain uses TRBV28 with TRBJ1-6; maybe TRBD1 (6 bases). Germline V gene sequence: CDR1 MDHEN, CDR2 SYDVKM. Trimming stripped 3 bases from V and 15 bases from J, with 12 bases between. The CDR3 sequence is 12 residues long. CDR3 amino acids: CASSFIRGGLHF. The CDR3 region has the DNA TGTGCCAGCAGTTTTATTAGGGGGGGCCTCCACTTT.

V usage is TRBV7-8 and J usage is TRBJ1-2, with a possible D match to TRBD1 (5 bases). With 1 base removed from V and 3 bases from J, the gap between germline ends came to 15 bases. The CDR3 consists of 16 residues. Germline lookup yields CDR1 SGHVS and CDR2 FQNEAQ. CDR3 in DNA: TGTGCCAGCAGCTTAGAGGGGAGGCTAATTGACTATGGCTACACCTTC. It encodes CASSLEGRLIDYGYTF.

Here the CDR3 reads CASSQDPPGEETNEKLFF. Written as DNA, the CDR3 is TGTGCCAGCAGCCAAGACCCCCCTGGAGAGGAGACTAATGAAAAACTGTTTTTT. V and J are TRBV4-2 and TRBJ1-4, with D unresolved. Germline V CDR1 and CDR2: LGHNA, YNFKEQ. This CDR3 region has 18 residues. V lost 0 bases and J lost 2, with 16 bases in between.

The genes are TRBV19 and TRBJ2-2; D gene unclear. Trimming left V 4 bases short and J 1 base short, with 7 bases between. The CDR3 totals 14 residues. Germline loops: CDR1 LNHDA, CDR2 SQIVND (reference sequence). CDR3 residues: CASSTPGNTGELFF. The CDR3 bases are TGTGCCAGTAGTACCCCGGGGAACACCGGGGAGCTGTTTTTT.

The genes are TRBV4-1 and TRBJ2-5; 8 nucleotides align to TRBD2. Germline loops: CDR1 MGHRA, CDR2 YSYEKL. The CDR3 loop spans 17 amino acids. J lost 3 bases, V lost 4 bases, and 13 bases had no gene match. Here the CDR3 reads CASSPSPTGGEKETQYF. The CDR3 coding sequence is TGCGCCAGCAGCCCATCTCCCACCGGGGGGGAGAAAGAGACCCAGTACTTC.

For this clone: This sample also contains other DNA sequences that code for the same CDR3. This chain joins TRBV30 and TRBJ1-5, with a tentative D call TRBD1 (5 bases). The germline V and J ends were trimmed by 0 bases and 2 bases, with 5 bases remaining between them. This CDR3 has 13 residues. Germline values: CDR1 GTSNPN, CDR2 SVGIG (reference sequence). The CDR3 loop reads CAWSVQGNQPQHF. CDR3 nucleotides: TGTGCCTGGAGTGTACAGGGCAATCAGCCCCAGCATTTT. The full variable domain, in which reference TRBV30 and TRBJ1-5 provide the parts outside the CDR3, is SQTIHQWPATLVQPVGSPLSLECTVEGTSNPNLYWYRQAAGRGLQLLFYSVGIGQISSEVPQNLSASRPQDRQFILSSKKLLLSDSGFYLCAWSVQGNQPQHFGDGTRLSIL.

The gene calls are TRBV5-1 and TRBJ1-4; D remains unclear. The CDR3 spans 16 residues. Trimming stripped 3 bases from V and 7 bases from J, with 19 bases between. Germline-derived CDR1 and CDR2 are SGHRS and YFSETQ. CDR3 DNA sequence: TGCGCCAGCAGCTCCCTCCCCGGGAGAGGTAGTGAAAAACTGTTTTTT. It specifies CASSSLPGRGSEKLFF.

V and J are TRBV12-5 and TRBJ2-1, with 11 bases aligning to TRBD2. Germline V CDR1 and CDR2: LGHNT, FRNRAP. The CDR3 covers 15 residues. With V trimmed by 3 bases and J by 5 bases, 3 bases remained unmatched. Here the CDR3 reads CASGFGTSGNNEQFF. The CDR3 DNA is TGTGCTAGTGGTTTCGGGACTAGCGGTAACAATGAGCAGTTCTTC.